These 26 T cell receptor beta chains were all obtained from the same sample, sequenced in a study of T cells in Graves' hyperthyroidism and ophthalmopathy. There were TCR beta CDR3 regions amplified from RNA transcripts. Initially, a first-round RT-PCR of the TCR CDR3 employed the HTBI primer set. TCRdb used MiXCR to reprocess the multiplex PCR reads, holding one entry per CDR3 protein. The sample includes about 200,000 distinct CDR3 sequences, around 17% of them seen just once. The sequenced sample was blood. These TCRs come from a woman between 45 and 65 years old with Graves' hyperthyroidism.

Many counts were recorded for this clonotype. The chain carries TRBV20-1 and TRBJ2-5; weak D call: TRBD1 (5 bases). CDR3 length equals 14 residues. The V gene's germline CDR1 is DFQATT and CDR2 SNEGSKA (reference sequence). Trimming removed 3 bases at V and 1 base at J, with 12 bases between. The CDR3 reads CSARSQGGQETQYF. CDR3 coding DNA: TGCAGTGCTAGGTCCCAGGGCGGCCAAGAGACCCAGTACTTC.

In this sample, this clonotype turned up a few times. The chain uses TRBV19 and TRBJ2-1; TRBD1 might be the D (5 bases). V lost 5 bases, J lost 3 bases, and 11 bases lay in between. The CDR3 is made up of 14 amino acids. Germline values: CDR1 LNHDA, CDR2 SQIVND (reference sequence). The CDR3 is CASSSQVFYNEQFF. In DNA, the CDR3 is TGTGCCAGTAGTTCACAGGTCTTCTACAATGAGCAGTTCTTC. The complete variable domain, with remaining parts taken from reference TRBV19 and TRBJ2-1, reads DGGITQSPKYLFRKEGQNVTLSCEQNLNHDAMYWYRQDPGQGLRLIYYSQIVNDFQKGDIAEGYSVSREKKESFPLTVTSAQKNPTAFYLCASSSQVFYNEQFFGPGTRLTVL.

The table lists this clonotype with many counts. V gene TRBV3-1 combines with J gene TRBJ1-1; TRBD1 is a possible D gene (5 bases). The CDR3 contains 15 residues. Germline CDR1 is LGHDT and CDR2 is YNNKEL (reference sequence). The V end was cut by 0 bases, the J end by 5 bases, with 13 bases between. In DNA, the CDR3 is TGTGCCAGCAGCCAAGATCTGCAGGGATGGACTGAAGCTTTCTTT. Translated: CASSQDLQGWTEAFF.

V usage is TRBV29-1 and J usage is TRBJ1-5, with 9 bases fitting TRBD1. J lost 4 bases, V lost 4 bases, and 2 bases had no gene match. The CDR3 sequence is 13 residues long. Looked up from germline, CDR1 is SQVTM and CDR2 is ANQGSEA. The CDR3 DNA follows: TGCAGCGTTGCGGGACAGGGTAATCAGCCCCAGCATTTT. Residues: CSVAGQGNQPQHF.

This clonotype was detected only a few times. The chain has TRBV10-2 and TRBJ2-1, with D perhaps matching TRBD2 (6 bases). CDR3 length equals 13 residues. Trimming removed 8 bases from V and 6 bases from J, with 14 bases in between. Per the germline V gene, CDR1 is WSHSY and CDR2 is SAAADI. CDR3 nucleotides: TGCGCCAGCGTCCCTGGGGGAGGCAATGAGCAGTTCTTC. Residues: CASVPGGGNEQFF.

This clonotype was seen at least ten times. J is TRBJ1-2 and V is TRBV29-1, with a weak D call TRBD1 (5 bases). CDR1 SQVTM and CDR2 ANQGSEA come from the germline V gene. The CDR3 covers 15 residues. V shed 3 bases and J shed 3 bases, with 17 bases lying between them. Here the CDR3 DNA reads TGCAGCGTTGATTCATCTGGGGCGCGTGACTATGGCTACACCTTC. Translation: CSVDSSGARDYGYTF.

In this sample, this clonotype turned up many times. The gene calls are TRBV11-2 and TRBJ1-1; 11 nucleotides agree with TRBD1. Germline CDR1 is SGHAT and CDR2 is FQNNGV. Trimming at V came to 1 base and at J to 4 bases, leaving 5 bases not matched to a gene. The CDR3 is made up of 16 amino acids. The CDR3 region has the DNA TGTGCCAGCAGCTTAGGGAGTGGACAGGGGGCCACTGAAGCTTTCTTT. This sequence encodes CASSLGSGQGATEAFF.

V and J are TRBV30 and TRBJ1-1; no clear D gene. CDR3 length: 14 residues. Germline lookup yields CDR1 GTSNPN and CDR2 SVGIG (reference sequence). V gave up 5 bases and J gave up 0 bases, with 13 bases separating them. CDR3 DNA sequence: TGTGCCTGGCTCTGCGCAGTCATGAACACTGAAGCTTTCTTT. Its protein product is CAWLCAVMNTEAFF.

Ten or more counts support this clonotype. The chain employs TRBV20-1 and TRBJ1-1, with D possibly matching TRBD1 (5 bases). The V gene's germline CDR1 is DFQATT and CDR2 SNEGSKA (reference sequence). The CDR3 contains 14 residues. V was clipped by 5 bases and J by 3 bases, with 16 bases between them. CDR3 in amino acids: CSARNQGLYTEAFF. CDR3 nucleotide sequence: TGCAGTGCTCGGAATCAGGGACTCTACACTGAAGCTTTCTTT.

This clonotype was observed at least ten times. V gene TRBV5-1 combines with J gene TRBJ2-7; 9 bases line up with TRBD1. Per the germline V gene, CDR1 is SGHRS and CDR2 is YFSETQ. V was pared by 0 bases and J by 2 bases, with 0 bases of the junction left unmatched. The CDR3 is 14 amino acids. CDR3 coding DNA: TGCGCCAGCAGCTTGGGGGACAGGGCCTACGAGCAGTACTTC. It is translated as CASSLGDRAYEQYF.

This clonotype turned up a few times. The rearrangement joins TRBV20-1 to TRBJ1-6; no definite D call. Germline CDR1 DFQATT, CDR2 SNEGSKA (reference sequence). Between the trimmed V and J ends, which lost 0 bases and 7 bases, there was a span of 10 bases. There are 14 residues in the CDR3. CDR3 nucleotide sequence: TGCAGTGCTAGAGAGGAGGGTGTGAATTCACCCCTCCACTTT. This encodes CSAREEGVNSPLHF.

The sample holds many counts of this clonotype. The V gene is TRBV2, the J gene TRBJ2-7; 7 nucleotides line up with TRBD1. The CDR3 is made up of 14 amino acids. CDR1 is SNHLY and CDR2 is FYNNEI in the germline V gene. V lost 7 bases, J lost 1 base, and 7 bases stayed unmatched. The CDR3 loop is CASTVRDSSYEQYF. CDR3 nucleotides: TGTGCCAGCACCGTACGGGACAGTTCCTACGAGCAGTACTTC.

This sequence joins TRBV6-1 and TRBJ1-1, with D uncertain. The V gene lost 5 bases and the J gene lost 1 base, with 11 bases spanning the gap. The germline V gene encodes CDR1 MNHNS and CDR2 SASEGT. The CDR3 is 14 amino acids. CDR3 sequence reads: CASSMELTNTEAFF. CDR3 in DNA: TGTGCCAGCAGTATGGAGCTTACGAACACTGAAGCTTTCTTT.

This clonotype was recorded at least ten times. The rearrangement uses TRBV27 and TRBJ2-7; no reliable D call. CDR1 and CDR2 from the germline V gene are MNHEY and SMNVEV (reference sequence). Trimming stripped 2 bases from V and 0 bases from J, with 8 bases between. The CDR3 runs to 14 residues. CDR3 loop: CASSLIYDSYEQYF. In nucleotides, the CDR3 is TGTGCCAGCAGTTTAATATACGACTCCTACGAGCAGTACTTC.

This clonotype was seen many times. The chain links TRBV7-3 to TRBJ2-7; D is possibly TRBD1 or TRBD2 (5 bases each). Between the trimmed V and J ends, which lost 2 bases and 7 bases, there was a span of 24 bases. Germline loops: CDR1 SGHTA, CDR2 FQGTGA. The CDR3 has 17 amino acids. The CDR3: CASSLSAGMGPWAEQYF. Here the CDR3 DNA reads TGTGCCAGCAGCTTATCAGCCGGCATGGGACCTTGGGCGGAGCAGTACTTC. The variable domain in full, completed from reference TRBV7-3 and TRBJ2-7, reads GAGVSQTPSNKVTEKGKYVELRCDPISGHTALYWYRQSLGQGPEFLIYFQGTGAADDSGLPNDRFFAVRPEGSVSTLKIQRTERGDSAVYLCASSLSAGMGPWAEQYFGPGTRLTVT.

The gene calls are TRBV25-1 and TRBJ2-2; possibly TRBD1 or TRBD2 for D (5 bases each). The V end lost 3 bases, the J end lost 5 bases, and 13 bases lay between the germline ends. The CDR3 runs to 15 residues. Germline V gives CDR1 MGHDK, CDR2 SYGVNS. Here the CDR3 reads CASSELGERTGELFF. The CDR3 DNA is TGTGCCAGCAGTGAGCTGGGGGAGCGGACCGGGGAGCTGTTTTTT. Drawing the rest from reference TRBV25-1 and TRBJ2-2, the complete variable domain is EADIYQTPRYLVIGTGKKITLECSQTMGHDKMYWYQQDPGMELHLIHYSYGVNSTEKGDLSSESTVSRIRTEHFPLTLESARPSHTSQYLCASSELGERTGELFFGEGSRLTVL.

A few counts support this clonotype. Here the CDR3 reads CSARDLADNSPLHF. CDR3 in DNA: TGCAGTGCTAGAGATCTGGCGGATAATTCACCCCTCCACTTT. The rearrangement joins TRBV20-1 to TRBJ1-6, with D hard to call. Germline V gene data show CDR1 as DFQATT and CDR2 as SNEGSKA (reference sequence). The CDR3 is 14 amino acids. Trimming left V 0 bases short and J 5 bases short, with 8 bases between.

This clonotype was seen a handful of times. The chain combines TRBV7-9 with TRBJ1-4; D gene uncertain. The CDR3 covers 16 residues. Germline V gene lookup returns CDR1 SEHNR and CDR2 FQNEAQ (reference sequence). Deletions cut 5 bases from V and 2 bases from J, with 15 bases between. In nucleotides, the CDR3 is TGTGCCAGCAGCGACCGTCGGTACGGGACTAATGAAAAACTGTTTTTT. Residues: CASSDRRYGTNEKLFF.

Of note for this clonotype: The CDR3 carries no conserved terminal phenylalanine or tryptophan, so it likely arises from a read error. The rearrangement joins TRBV10-3 to TRBJ1-1; D is unresolved. Germline lookup yields CDR1 ENHRY and CDR2 SYGVKD. Deletions cut 2 bases from V and 0 bases from J, with 7 bases between. This CDR3 comprises 14 residues. In nucleotides, the CDR3 is TGTGCCATCAGTGAGCCAACACTGAACACTGAAGCTTTCCTT. This sequence encodes CAISEPTLNTEAFL.

There are many counts of this clonotype. The CDR3 DNA follows: TGTGCCAGCAGTTTAAGTAGGGGCACAGATACGCAGTATTTT. It encodes CASSLSRGTDTQYF. The chain joins TRBV12-3 or TRBV12-4 to TRBJ2-3; D gene uncertain. V lost 2 bases, J lost 1 base, and 7 bases lay in between. CDR3 length: 14 amino acids.

Ten or more counts support this clonotype. The genes are TRBV29-1 and TRBJ2-1, with TRBD2 matching 11 bases. The CDR3 consists of 14 residues. Germline CDR1 reads SQVTM; CDR2 reads ANQGSEA. J was trimmed by 6 bases and V by 2 bases; bases with no gene match: 3. For the CDR3, the DNA is TGCAGCGTTGAATGGACTAGCGGGCGCAATGAGCAGTTCTTC. Protein: CSVEWTSGRNEQFF.

This clonotype was found many times. The V and J genes are TRBV29-1 and TRBJ2-1; TRBD2 agrees at 7 bases. Germline CDR1 SQVTM, CDR2 ANQGSEA. This CDR3 has 16 residues. J gave up 4 bases and V 0 bases, and 9 bases lay outside the gene matches. CDR3 residues: CSVEDPAGAYYNEQFF. As DNA, the CDR3 is TGCAGCGTTGAAGATCCGGCGGGAGCATATTACAATGAGCAGTTCTTC.

This clonotype was seen at least ten times. The chain couples TRBV10-1 to TRBJ2-3; possibly TRBD2 for D (6 bases). The CDR3 has 13 residues. V lost 7 bases, J lost 5 bases, and 13 bases lay in between. CDR1 is WNHNN and CDR2 is SYGVQD in the germline V gene (reference sequence). Here the CDR3 DNA reads TGCGCCAGCAATGGAGGGCGTGGAGATACGCAGTATTTT. This encodes CASNGGRGDTQYF.

This clonotype was recorded many times. In nucleotides, the CDR3 is TGCAGTGCTAGAAGATACAGTGAAGCTTTCTTT. Translation gives CSARRYSEAFF. The chain employs TRBV20-1 and TRBJ1-1; D not resolved. Trimming removed 2 bases at V and 7 bases at J, with 8 bases between. Germline lookup yields CDR1 DFQATT and CDR2 SNEGSKA (reference sequence). The CDR3 covers 11 residues.

This clonotype was observed a handful of times. The chain carries TRBV4-1 and TRBJ2-7; TRBD2 matches at 11 bases. Looked up from germline, CDR1 is MGHRA and CDR2 is YSYEKL. V was pared by 5 bases and J by 5 bases, with 5 bases of the junction left unmatched. The CDR3 has 14 amino acids. This chain's CDR3 is CASSISGRADEQYF. For the CDR3, the DNA is TGCGCCAGCAGCATTAGCGGGAGGGCCGACGAGCAGTACTTC.

This chain joins TRBV28 and TRBJ2-7; no reliable D call. In germline, CDR1 is MDHEN, CDR2 SYDVKM. The CDR3 runs to 13 residues. V lost 5 bases and J lost 4, with 12 bases in between. The CDR3 reads CASSPPEPYEQYF. The DNA for the CDR3 is TGTGCCAGCAGTCCTCCGGAACCATACGAGCAGTACTTC.